This record looks at one T cell receptor beta chain sequence and its context. Its antigen remains unidentified. The sample originates from a study of cytomegalovirus exposure and HLA in healthy donors. Both 60 Vbeta primers and 13 Jbeta primers went into the PCR. The method was immunoSEQ multiplex PCR; TCRdb's version includes in-frame clones alone and lacks a portion of them. The top ten hold around 1.3% of the sample, which has 130,000 to 150,000 clones, 80% to 85% seen once. The study, taken as a whole, reports: In a later analysis, a genetic analysis reported fewer productive-TCR N-insertions in an Asian-associated ancestry cluster than the cohort average. TCR beta sequences reportedly predicted most subjects' HLA-A and HLA-B alleles accurately. Analyses of presence/absence relied on an assumption of roughly uniform sequencing depth across donors.

Germline-derived CDR1 and CDR2 are SGHDN and FVKESK. The CDR3 is 18 residues long. Germline trimming cut 5 bases from V and 3 bases from J; bases unmatched to any gene: 14. The rearrangement joins TRBV14 to TRBJ2-2; 8 bases line up with TRBD2. The receptor comes from a male donor in good health and CMV-seropositive. The sequencing sample was made of PBMCs. The CDR3 here is CASSSRGGGRWYTGELFF. CDR3 DNA: TGTGCCAGCAGCTCCCGAGGTGGCGGGAGGTGGTACACCGGGGAGCTGTTTTTT. The variable domain in full, with the rest retrieved from reference TRBV14 and TRBJ2-2, is EAGVTQFPSHSVIEKGQTVTLRCDPISGHDNLYWYRRVMGKEIKFLLHFVKESKQDESGMPNNRFLAERTGGTYSTLKVQPAELEDSGVYFCASSSRGGGRWYTGELFFGEGSRLTVL.